These 19 T cell receptor beta chains originate from one sample sequenced in a study of technical replicates of blood from four donors. Clones were sequenced by immunoSEQ multiplex PCR, and TCRdb holds only the in-frame ones, with some missing. The sample has some 80,000 clones, 90% to 96% seen once; the top ten hold 0.35% to 0.45%. Sequencing was carried out using T cells isolated from PBMCs. The source is a human donor in good health.

V and J are TRBV5-1 and TRBJ2-1; 10 bases align to TRBD2. V was pared by 0 bases and J by 6 bases, with 3 bases of the junction left unmatched. This CDR3 comprises 15 residues. Germline CDR1 reads SGHRS; CDR2 reads YFSETQ. CDR3 sequence (DNA): TGCGCCAGCAGCTTGGGGGCTAGCGGGAGCAATGAGCAGTTCTTC. Protein product: CASSLGASGSNEQFF. The variable domain in full, with the rest retrieved from reference TRBV5-1 and TRBJ2-1, is KAGVTQTPRYLIKTRGQQVTLSCSPISGHRSVSWYQQTPGQGLQFLFEYFSETQRNKGNFPGRFSGRQFSNSRSEMNVSTLELGDSALYLCASSLGASGSNEQFFGPGTRLTVL.

V is TRBV10-3 and J is TRBJ1-3; a weak D match, TRBD1 (5 bases). The CDR3 is 15 residues long. CDR1 and CDR2 from the germline V gene are ENHRY and SYGVKD. Between the trimmed V and J ends, which lost 3 bases and 1 base, there was a span of 10 bases. The CDR3 here is CAISEGVDSGNTIYF. The CDR3 DNA reads TGTGCCATCAGTGAAGGGGTCGATTCTGGAAACACCATATATTTT.

The chain uses TRBV4-3 and TRBJ2-2; tentative D call: TRBD2 (6 bases). The CDR3 has 15 residues. Trimming left V 1 base short and J 5 bases short, with 11 bases between. Germline V gives CDR1 LGHNA, CDR2 YSLEER. CDR3 sequence (DNA): TGCGCCAGCAGCCAAGGGACTAAACTTACCGGGGAGCTGTTTTTT. Protein sequence: CASSQGTKLTGELFF.

The genes are TRBV7-8 and TRBJ2-7, with 8 bases lining up with TRBD2. The CDR3 spans 16 residues. The ends lost 5 bases at V and 0 bases at J; junction bases unmatched: 9. CDR1 is SGHVS, CDR2 FQNEAQ, per germline. CDR3 DNA sequence: TGTGCCAGCAGCCCGGGGGGGCGGGCAATCTCCTACGAGCAGTACTTC. Translation: CASSPGGRAISYEQYF.

The V call is TRBV30, the J call TRBJ2-6, with 10 bases aligning to TRBD1. The trim removed 7 bases at V and 0 bases at J, leaving 3 bases unmatched. The CDR3 spans 15 residues. Germline CDR1 reads GTSNPN; CDR2 reads SVGIG (reference sequence). The chain's CDR3 is CASGTGVSGANVLTF. CDR3 DNA sequence: TGTGCCTCCGGGACAGGGGTCTCTGGGGCCAACGTCCTGACTTTC. Drawing the rest from reference TRBV30 and TRBJ2-6, the complete variable domain is SQTIHQWPATLVQPVGSPLSLECTVEGTSNPNLYWYRQAAGRGLQLLFYSVGIGQISSEVPQNLSASRPQDRQFILSSKKLLLSDSGFYLCASGTGVSGANVLTFGAGSRLTVL.

This clone was found once. The CDR3 spells CASKGGSSYEQYF. The CDR3 nucleotides are TGTGCCAGCAAAGGAGGGTCAAGCTACGAGCAGTACTTC. This chain links TRBV28 with TRBJ2-7, with TRBD2 as a possible D gene (6 bases). This CDR3 spans 13 amino acids. Germline assignment: CDR1 MDHEN and CDR2 SYDVKM. Trimming took 7 bases from V and 3 from J, leaving 13 bases between them.

This chain connects TRBV2 to TRBJ2-7, with TRBD2 matching over 12 bases. With 5 bases clipped from V and 7 bases from J, the junction kept 6 bases outside the gene matches. This CDR3 is built from 14 residues. CDR1 and CDR2 (germline): SNHLY, FYNNEI. In DNA, the CDR3 is TGTGCCAGCAGTTTACTAGCGGGAGGCCGAGAGCAGTACTTC. Translation gives CASSLLAGGREQYF.

The chain is built from TRBV5-4 and TRBJ2-1; a weak D match, TRBD2 (6 bases). The CDR3 contains 15 residues. V lost 5 bases to trimming and J lost 10 bases, with 22 bases between them. Germline assignment: CDR1 SGHNT and CDR2 YYREEE (reference sequence). The CDR3 loop reads CASSLGTGKSREQFF. The CDR3 nucleotides are TGTGCCAGCAGTCTCGGGACTGGTAAATCTAGGGAGCAGTTCTTC.

The chain has TRBV7-3 and TRBJ2-1, with 10 bases matching TRBD2. V dropped 5 bases and J dropped 2; count of bases not matched to a gene: 6. Germline V gene sequence: CDR1 SGHTA, CDR2 FQGTGA. The CDR3 is made up of 16 amino acids. The DNA for the CDR3 is TGTGCCAGCAGCCCCCTAGCGGGAGCCGCCTACAATGAGCAGTTCTTC. This gives the protein CASSPLAGAAYNEQFF.

V is TRBV9 and J is TRBJ2-2; TRBD2 agrees at 13 bases. Germline CDR1 is SGDLS and CDR2 is YYNGEE. This CDR3 has 14 residues. V dropped 7 bases and J dropped 7; count of bases not matched to a gene: 4. CDR3 protein: CASGLAGEGGELFF. DNA of the CDR3: TGTGCCAGCGGACTAGCGGGAGAAGGCGGGGAGCTGTTTTTT.

The rearrangement joins TRBV27 to TRBJ2-1; 10 bases align to TRBD2. The CDR3 sequence is 16 residues long. J was trimmed by 9 bases and V by 5 bases; bases with no gene match: 13. Germline V gene data show CDR1 as MNHEY and CDR2 as SMNVEV (reference sequence). The CDR3 reads CASSLWSGRAVVEQFF. CDR3 nucleotides: TGTGCCAGCAGTCTATGGAGCGGGAGGGCCGTGGTTGAGCAGTTCTTC.

The chain is built from TRBV6-6 and TRBJ2-5, with D tentatively TRBD1 (5 bases). V gave up 2 bases and J gave up 5 bases, with 9 bases separating them. The germline V gene encodes CDR1 MNHNY and CDR2 SVGAGI (reference sequence). The CDR3 spans 13 residues. The CDR3 spells CASSYQGMETQYF. The CDR3 nucleotides read TGTGCCAGCAGTTACCAGGGAATGGAGACCCAGTACTTC.

This clone was counted once. The V call is TRBV4-1, the J call TRBJ2-7; 10 bases map to TRBD1. This CDR3 has 15 amino acids. The germline V gene has CDR1 MGHRA and CDR2 YSYEKL. The V segment lost 2 bases and the J segment 7 bases; nucleotides outside the gene matches: 8. For the CDR3, the DNA is TGCGCCAGCAGCCAACGACCGGGACAGGGGACAGAGCAGTACTTC. Residues: CASSQRPGQGTEQYF.

This clone was picked up one time. The chain employs TRBV11-3 and TRBJ2-7, with D possibly TRBD2 on 6 matching bases. CDR1 is SGHNT and CDR2 is YENEEA in the germline V gene. This CDR3 contains 15 residues. Trimming shortened V by 2 bases and J by 3 bases, and 14 bases separated the two germline ends. DNA of the CDR3: TGTGCCAGCAGCTTATCCACAACGGGGGACTACGAGCAGTACTTC. It codes for CASSLSTTGDYEQYF.

This sequence joins TRBV28 and TRBJ2-3; D might be TRBD1 (6 bases). V lost 6 bases and J 8 bases, leaving 12 bases between the germline ends. The CDR3 totals 12 residues. Germline lookup yields CDR1 MDHEN and CDR2 SYDVKM. CDR3 coding DNA: TGTGCCAGCAGCTGGACAGTTGGTACGCAGTATTTT. It encodes CASSWTVGTQYF.

This sequence joins TRBV29-1 and TRBJ1-1; tentatively, D is TRBD1 (6 bases). The CDR3 loop spans 14 amino acids. The V gene's germline CDR1 is SQVTM and CDR2 ANQGSEA. V was pared by 7 bases and J by 4 bases, with 19 bases between. CDR3 DNA: TGCAGCGGGCGAATAACGGGAGGGGGCACTGAAGCTTTCTTT. Its translation is CSGRITGGGTEAFF.

This clone was recorded only once. The V call is TRBV27, the J call TRBJ2-1; weak D call: TRBD2 (7 bases). Deletions cut 7 bases from V and 9 bases from J, with 28 bases between. This CDR3 spans 17 amino acids. Germline lookup yields CDR1 MNHEY and CDR2 SMNVEV (reference sequence). This CDR3 reads CASTYNGGELARGEQFF. As DNA, the CDR3 is TGTGCCAGCACCTACAACGGGGGCGAACTAGCGCGCGGTGAGCAGTTCTTC.

V and J are TRBV27 and TRBJ1-1; D perhaps matches TRBD1 (6 bases). Trimming removed 0 bases from V and 6 bases from J, with 11 bases in between. CDR1 MNHEY and CDR2 SMNVEV come from the germline V gene (reference sequence). CDR3 length: 14 amino acids. The CDR3 DNA reads TGTGCCAGCAGTTTATCCGGCAGGGGACCTGAAGCTTTCTTT. Its translation: CASSLSGRGPEAFF.

The gene calls are TRBV6-1 and TRBJ1-5; D is perhaps TRBD1 (6 bases). Germline lookup yields CDR1 MNHNS and CDR2 SASEGT. The length of the CDR3 is 16 residues. Trimming removed 2 bases at V and 8 bases at J, with 19 bases between. The CDR3 reads CASSETGGSRNEPQHF. Written as DNA, the CDR3 is TGTGCCAGCAGTGAAACGGGGGGCTCAAGGAATGAGCCCCAGCATTTT.